This TCR beta chain is from a study of OX40 agonist ivuxolimab in advanced cancers. Assay used: immunoSEQ multiplex PCR; TCRdb lists only in-frame clones, some missing. Among roughly 80,000 clones listed, roughly four fifths were seen once. V was pared by 1 base and J by 2 bases, with 12 bases between. CDR3 length equals 16 residues. CDR1 is SGHTA and CDR2 is FQGNSA in the germline V gene. This specimen was CD4+ or CD8+ T cells sorted from blood, taken in a trial of the OX40 agonist ivuxolimab. This chain connects TRBV7-2 to TRBJ2-1, with D possibly TRBD2 on 5 matching bases. This sequence was found in an adult with an advanced solid tumor such as melanoma, head and neck, liver or kidney cancer. This chain's CDR3 is CASSLVSGNAYNEQFF. DNA for the CDR3: TGTGCCAGCAGCTTAGTTTCCGGGAACGCCTACAATGAGCAGTTCTTC.